This T cell receptor (beta chain) was documented in a study of T cells after yellow fever vaccination. Study-wide results and caveats: Clonotype sharing between CD4 and CD8 compartments was small. Most clones from primary vaccination resurfaced after the booster (about 95% CD4, 88% CD8).

TCRdb re-called the 5' RACE reads with MiXCR, one entry per CDR3 protein. The table includes 300,000 to 350,000 distinct CDR3 sequences, roughly 8.3% detected once. This clonotype was counted many times. The antigen is not known. The CDR3 runs to 12 residues. Germline V gives CDR1 SGHRS, CDR2 YFSETQ. The V end was cut by 5 bases, the J end by 5 bases, with 10 bases between. The rearrangement uses TRBV5-1 and TRBJ2-5, with D hard to call. The sequence derives from a man younger than 35 who received the YFV17D yellow fever vaccine. Sample: PBMCs, taken approximately 47 days after the first yellow fever vaccination. The CDR3 loop is CASSDRLETQYF. The CDR3 DNA follows: TGCGCCAGCAGTGACCGACTGGAGACCCAGTACTTC. The variable domain in full, completed from reference TRBV5-1 and TRBJ2-5, reads KAGVTQTPRYLIKTRGQQVTLSCSPISGHRSVSWYQQTPGQGLQFLFEYFSETQRNKGNFPGRFSGRQFSNSRSEMNVSTLELGDSALYLCASSDRLETQYFGPGTRLLVL.